This TCR beta chain was profiled in a study of T-cell reconstitution after alpha-beta-depleted transplantation in children. This clonotype showed up just a few times. Its antigen is as yet unknown. The library targeted TCRbeta and was prepared with unique molecular identifiers. TCRdb re-called the PCR reads with MiXCR, one entry per CDR3 protein. Counted here are fewer than 400,000 distinct CDR3 sequences, around 25% occurring once; the ten biggest clones make up 9.5% to 13%. V dropped 3 bases and J dropped 7 bases, with 13 bases sitting between them. The CDR3 is 14 amino acids. The study's findings and limits: Surviving recipient T cells and thymic progenitors underlay high day-60 TCRbeta diversity in some patients. The study reportedly traced alpha-beta T cells about two months after transplant to several hundred expanded graft clones. Newly produced T cells mostly provided counts and TCRbeta diversity after one year, as hyperexpanded clones declined.

The genes are TRBV12-3 or TRBV12-4 and TRBJ2-1; TRBD1 might be the D (6 bases). This TCR derives from a male patient younger than 18 who had a stem cell transplant for acute lymphoblastic leukemia, so the T cells may come from the graft donor. Sample: PBMCs, mostly from graft donor cells, taken 180 days after TCRalphabeta/CD19-depleted stem cell transplant. As DNA, the CDR3 is TGTGCCAGCAGTTTGCGTAGGGGGAAGAATGAGCAGTTCTTC. This codes for CASSLRRGKNEQFF.